This record looks at one T cell receptor beta chain sequence and its context. The antigen this receptor binds is unknown. Base qualities are not recorded, but no much larger clone differs from it by a single base. The record originates from a study of blood T cell repertoires in COVID-19 (dated by TCRdb to between 2020 and 2021). For the study in its entirety: Samples from collaborators originated in the United States, Italy and Spain and spanned both the acute and convalescent phases of COVID-19. The material from the prospective study consisted of cDNA or gDNA derived from T cells, B-cell-depleted T cells, or PBMCs. Deeply sampled blood TCRbeta repertoires from subjects exposed to, actively infected with, or recovered from COVID-19 were included in the dataset. The repertoires were released in a freely available public database intended as a resource for research on the immune response to SARS-CoV-2. Samples came from the ongoing ImmuneRACE study (first 160 participants) plus 1,254 subjects from 6 global collaborators. Sample metadata almost always included a de-identified subject ID, COVID-19 status, age in years and sex. Where available, HLA class I and class II types were taken from metadata supplied by the sample provider and were not determined by assay-based typing. Broader findings and caveats from the paper: Clinical and demographic metadata were provided uncurated, with the amount varying by source and participant.

The immunoSEQ Assay, a bias-controlled multiplex PCR, was used to amplify TCRbeta CDR3 regions from genomic DNA. The authors' pipeline ran thus. Within the assay, amplification of reference gene primers was used to estimate how many nucleated cells each sample contained. Sequence reads were collapsed and filtered to measure the absolute abundance of every unique TCRbeta CDR3 rearrangement. Productive Simpson clonality was computed per sample as the square root of Simpson's diversity index over productive rearrangements. Sourced from immuneACCESS, this table was stored by TCRdb with only in-frame sequences that have V and J called. A share of the clones is absent; for the studies checked, an unresolved V gene accounts for under half, and the remainder has no known explanation. The DNA was the basis for D and trimming; V, J and clone size are from that table. Counted in this sample were hundreds of thousands of clones; approximately 80% of them appeared once. Around 25% of the sample comes from the top ten.

The collaborating institutions used their own protocols to collect whole blood in K2EDTA tubes. Collaborator samples were shipped for TCRbeta analysis as frozen whole blood, isolated PBMCs, or DNA extracted from either sample type. From its cysteine to its phenylalanine, the CDR3 spans 12 amino acids. Only the CDR3 portion is preserved as DNA: 36 bases, with reading frame beginning at the first base. From the germline V gene (reference sequence), CDR1 is SEHNR and CDR2 is FQNEAQ. The V end loses 3 bases and the J end loses 7 bases, and a stretch of 10 bases separates them. This receptor was taken from a man aged 35 to 55 with acute or convalescent COVID-19. The specimen was peripheral blood. The chain is encoded by TRBV7-9 joined to TRBJ2-7; possibly the D gene is TRBD2, per 5 matching bases. The CDR3 corresponds to CASSLIGEEQYF. The bases read TGTGCCAGCAGCTTGATCGGGGAAGAGCAGTACTTC.